The 3 T cell receptor beta chains listed next were all sequenced from one sample in a study of CD8+ T cells in alopecia areata. The treatment is: oral pan-JAK inhibitor, 5-10 mg twice daily. After isolation, RNA underwent reverse transcription to generate cDNA as the sequencing template. Generated by immunoSEQ multiplex PCR, the TCRdb table keeps only in-frame clones and is missing some. The repertoire holds fewer than 250,000 clones, with 50% to 60% as singletons. The source material was CD4+ T cells sorted from blood, sampled at week 4, from a patient treated with tofacitinib. The receptors originated from a human donor with alopecia areata.

This clone appeared once. The rearrangement uses TRBV9 and TRBJ1-1; 11 positions agree with TRBD1. The CDR3 runs to 15 residues. Trimming removed 2 bases from V and 2 bases from J; junction bases left unmatched: 2. Germline V gene lookup returns CDR1 SGDLS and CDR2 YYNGEE. The CDR3 region is CASSVGQGDNTEAFF. For the CDR3, the DNA is TGTGCCAGCAGCGTGGGACAGGGGGATAACACTGAAGCTTTCTTT.

The rearrangement joins TRBV28 to TRBJ2-4, with 11 bases identical to TRBD1. V was pared by 7 bases and J by 13 bases, with 9 bases of the junction left unmatched. The V gene's germline CDR1 is MDHEN and CDR2 SYDVKM. The CDR3 has 13 amino acids. Here the CDR3 DNA reads TGTGCCAGCACCGGACAGGGGGCTTCGATACAGTACTTC. It encodes CASTGQGASIQYF.

The genes are TRBV30 and TRBJ1-2, with 8 bases fitting TRBD1. Germline CDR1 is GTSNPN and CDR2 is SVGIG (reference sequence). The V gene end was trimmed by 1 base and the J gene end by 7 bases; junction bases not matched to a gene: 5. This CDR3 spans 13 amino acids. In nucleotides, the CDR3 is TGTGCCTGGAGTGAAGGACAGGGCGGTGGCTACACCTTC. As protein: CAWSEGQGGGYTF.